This T cell receptor beta chain was captured in a study of cytomegalovirus exposure and HLA in healthy donors. Study results and caveats: Sequencing depth roughly uniform across donors was assumed in presence/absence analyses. An analysis done earlier found most TCR beta V segments productive about 87% or about 30% of the time.

About this clone: The antigen is not known.

Use of 60 Vbeta and 13 Jbeta primers characterized the PCR. Measured with immunoSEQ multiplex PCR; TCRdb has only the in-frame clones, and not every one. Seen here are 97,000 or so clones, more than 60% observed once, and the top ten hold under 2.5%. In germline, CDR1 is SGHTS, CDR2 YDEGEE. V was shortened by 5 bases and J by 0 bases, with 11 bases between the two germline ends. The CDR3 loop spans 14 amino acids. The sequence was collected from a man in his fifties in good health and CMV-seronegative. Sequencing was carried out using PBMCs. The chain carries TRBV5-8 and TRBJ2-5; D is possibly TRBD1 (6 bases). The CDR3 protein is CASSRGQNQETQYF. The CDR3 nucleotides read TGTGCCAGCAGTCGAGGACAGAACCAAGAGACCCAGTACTTC.